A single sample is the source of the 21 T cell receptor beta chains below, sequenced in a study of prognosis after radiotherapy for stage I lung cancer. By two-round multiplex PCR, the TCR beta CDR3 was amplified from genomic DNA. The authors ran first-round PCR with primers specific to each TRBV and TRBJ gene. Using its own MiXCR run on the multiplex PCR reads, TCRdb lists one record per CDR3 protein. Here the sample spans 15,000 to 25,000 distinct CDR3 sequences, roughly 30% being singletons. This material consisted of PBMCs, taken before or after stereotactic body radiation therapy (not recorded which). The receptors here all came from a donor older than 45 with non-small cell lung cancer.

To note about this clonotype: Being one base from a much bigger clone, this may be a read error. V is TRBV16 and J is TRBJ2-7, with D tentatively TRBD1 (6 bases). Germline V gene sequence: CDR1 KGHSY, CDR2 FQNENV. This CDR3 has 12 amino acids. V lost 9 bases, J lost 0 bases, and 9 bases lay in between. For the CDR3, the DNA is TGTGCCAGAGGGGACAACTCCTACGAGCAGTACTTC. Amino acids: CARGDNSYEQYF.

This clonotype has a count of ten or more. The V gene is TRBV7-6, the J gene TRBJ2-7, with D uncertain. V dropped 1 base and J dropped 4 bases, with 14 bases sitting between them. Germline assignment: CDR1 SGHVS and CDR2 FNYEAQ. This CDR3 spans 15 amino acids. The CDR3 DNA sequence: TGTGCCAGCAGCTTAGAAGGAGACACTGTTTACGAGCAGTACTTC. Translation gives CASSLEGDTVYEQYF.

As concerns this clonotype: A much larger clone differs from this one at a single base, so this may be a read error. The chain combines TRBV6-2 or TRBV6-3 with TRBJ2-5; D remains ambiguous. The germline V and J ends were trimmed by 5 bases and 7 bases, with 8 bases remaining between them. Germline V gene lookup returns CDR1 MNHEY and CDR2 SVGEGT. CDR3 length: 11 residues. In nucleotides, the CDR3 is TGTGCCAGCAGTGTAGGCATGACCCAGTACTTC. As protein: CASSVGMTQYF.

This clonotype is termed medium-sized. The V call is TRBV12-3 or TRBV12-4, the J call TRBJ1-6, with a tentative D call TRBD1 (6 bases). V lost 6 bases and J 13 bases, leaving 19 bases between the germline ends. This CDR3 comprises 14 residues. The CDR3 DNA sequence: TGTGCCAGCAGCAGGCCGGGCAGGGGTGACCCCCTCCACTTT. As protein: CASSRPGRGDPLHF.

Here the CDR3 DNA reads TGTGCCAGCAGTGCTTCGCCAGAACTTAGCACAGATACGCAGTATTTT. Amino acid sequence: CASSASPELSTDTQYF. The rearrangement joins TRBV6-4 to TRBJ2-3; D unclear. Germline V gene lookup returns CDR1 MRHNA and CDR2 SNTAGT. The CDR3 loop spans 16 amino acids. V lost 4 bases and J lost 0, with 14 bases in between.

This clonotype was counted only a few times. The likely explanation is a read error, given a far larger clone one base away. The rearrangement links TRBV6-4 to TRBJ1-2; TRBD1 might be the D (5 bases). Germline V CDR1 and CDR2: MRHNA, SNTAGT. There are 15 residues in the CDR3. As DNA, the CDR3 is TGTGCCGGCAGTTACTCGACAGCTTCCTTCTATGGCTACACCTTC. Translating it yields CAGSYSTASFYGYTF.

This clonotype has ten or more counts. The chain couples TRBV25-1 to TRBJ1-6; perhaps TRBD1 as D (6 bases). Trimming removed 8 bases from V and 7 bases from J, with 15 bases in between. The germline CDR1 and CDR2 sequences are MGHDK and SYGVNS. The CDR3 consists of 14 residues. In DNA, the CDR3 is TGTGCCAGCCAAAACACAGGGTACAATTCACCCCTCCACTTT. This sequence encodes CASQNTGYNSPLHF.

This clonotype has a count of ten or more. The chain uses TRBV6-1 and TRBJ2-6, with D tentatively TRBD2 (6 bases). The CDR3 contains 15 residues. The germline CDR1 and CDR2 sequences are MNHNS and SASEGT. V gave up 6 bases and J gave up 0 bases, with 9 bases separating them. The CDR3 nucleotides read TGTGCCAGCAGGGCCGGGGGCTCTGGGGCCAACGTCCTGACTTTC. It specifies CASRAGGSGANVLTF.

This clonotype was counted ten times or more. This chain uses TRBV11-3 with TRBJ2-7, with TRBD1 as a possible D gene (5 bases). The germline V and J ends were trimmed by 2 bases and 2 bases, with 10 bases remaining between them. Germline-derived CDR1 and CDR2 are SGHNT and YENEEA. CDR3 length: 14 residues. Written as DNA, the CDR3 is TGTGCCAGCAGCTTAACGGCAGGGACCTACGAGCAGTACTTC. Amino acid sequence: CASSLTAGTYEQYF.

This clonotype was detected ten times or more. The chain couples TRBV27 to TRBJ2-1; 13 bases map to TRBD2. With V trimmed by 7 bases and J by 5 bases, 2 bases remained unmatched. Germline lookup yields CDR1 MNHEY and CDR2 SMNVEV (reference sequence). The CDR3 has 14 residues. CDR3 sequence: CASMGLAGNNEQFF. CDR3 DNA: TGTGCCAGCATGGGACTAGCGGGAAACAATGAGCAGTTCTTC.

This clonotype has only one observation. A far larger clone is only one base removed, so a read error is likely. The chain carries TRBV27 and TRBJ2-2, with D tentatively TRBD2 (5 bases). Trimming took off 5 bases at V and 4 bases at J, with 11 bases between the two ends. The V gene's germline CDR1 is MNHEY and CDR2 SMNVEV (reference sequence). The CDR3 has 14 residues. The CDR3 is CASSDFGSTGELFF. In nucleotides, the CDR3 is TGTGCCAGCAGTGATTTTGGGAGCACCGGGGAGCTGTTTTTT.

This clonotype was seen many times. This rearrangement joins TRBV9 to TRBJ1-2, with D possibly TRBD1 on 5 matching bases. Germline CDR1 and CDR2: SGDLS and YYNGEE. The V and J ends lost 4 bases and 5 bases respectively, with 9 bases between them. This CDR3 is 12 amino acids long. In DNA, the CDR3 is TGTGCCAGCAGCCCCGGACATTATGGCTACACCTTC. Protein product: CASSPGHYGYTF. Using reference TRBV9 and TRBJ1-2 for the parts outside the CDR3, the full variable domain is DSGVTQTPKHLITATGQRVTLRCSPRSGDLSVYWYQQSLDQGLQFLIQYYNGEERAKGNILERFSAQQFPDLHSELNLSSLELGDSALYFCASSPGHYGYTFGSGTRLTVV.

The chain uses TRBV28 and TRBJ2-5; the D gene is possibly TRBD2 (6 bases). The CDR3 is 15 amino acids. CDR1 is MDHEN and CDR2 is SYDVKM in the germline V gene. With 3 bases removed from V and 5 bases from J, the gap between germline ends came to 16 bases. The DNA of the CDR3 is TGTGCCAGCAGTTTGGTGGGGACTTGGGGGGAGACCCAGTACTTC. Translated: CASSLVGTWGETQYF.

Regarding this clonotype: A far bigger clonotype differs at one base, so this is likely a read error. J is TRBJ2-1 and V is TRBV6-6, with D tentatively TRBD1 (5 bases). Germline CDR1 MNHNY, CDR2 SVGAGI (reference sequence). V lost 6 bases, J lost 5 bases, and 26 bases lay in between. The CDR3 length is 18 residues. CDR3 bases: TGTGCCAGCAGCGGTATGGACCCTTTAGGGGTCAACGACAATGAGCAGTTCTTC. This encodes CASSGMDPLGVNDNEQFF.

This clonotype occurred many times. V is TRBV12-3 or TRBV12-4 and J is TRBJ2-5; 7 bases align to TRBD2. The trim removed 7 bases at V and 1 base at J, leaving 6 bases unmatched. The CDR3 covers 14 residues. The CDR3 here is CASKGGAAQETQYF. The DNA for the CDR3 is TGTGCCAGCAAGGGAGGGGCGGCCCAAGAGACCCAGTACTTC.

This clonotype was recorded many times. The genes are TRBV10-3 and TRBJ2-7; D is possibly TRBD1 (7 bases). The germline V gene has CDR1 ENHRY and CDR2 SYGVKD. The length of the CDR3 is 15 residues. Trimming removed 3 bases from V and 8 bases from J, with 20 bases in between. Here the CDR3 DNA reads TGTGCCATCAGTGATTACGACAGGGACTCAGGGCAGCAGTACTTC. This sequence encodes CAISDYDRDSGQQYF.

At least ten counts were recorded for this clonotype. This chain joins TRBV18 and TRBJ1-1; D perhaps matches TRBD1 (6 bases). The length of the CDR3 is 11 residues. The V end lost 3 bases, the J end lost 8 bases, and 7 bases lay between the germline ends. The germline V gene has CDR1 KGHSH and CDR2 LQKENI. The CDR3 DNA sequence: TGTGCCAGCTCACCGGGACAAGAAGCTTTCTTT. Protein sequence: CASSPGQEAFF.

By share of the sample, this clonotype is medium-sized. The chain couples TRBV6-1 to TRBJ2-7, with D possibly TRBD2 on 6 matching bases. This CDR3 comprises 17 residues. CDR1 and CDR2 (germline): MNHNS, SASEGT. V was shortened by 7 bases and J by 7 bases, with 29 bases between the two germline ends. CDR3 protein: CASKKPNTGTGVGEQYF. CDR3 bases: TGTGCCAGCAAAAAACCTAACACCGGGACTGGGGTCGGGGAGCAGTACTTC.

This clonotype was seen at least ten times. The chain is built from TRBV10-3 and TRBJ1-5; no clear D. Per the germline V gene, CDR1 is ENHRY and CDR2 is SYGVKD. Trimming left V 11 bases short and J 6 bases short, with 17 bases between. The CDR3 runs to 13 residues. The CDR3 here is CAVNSGSGQPQHF. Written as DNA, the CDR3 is TGTGCCGTAAATTCAGGAAGCGGTCAGCCCCAGCATTTT.

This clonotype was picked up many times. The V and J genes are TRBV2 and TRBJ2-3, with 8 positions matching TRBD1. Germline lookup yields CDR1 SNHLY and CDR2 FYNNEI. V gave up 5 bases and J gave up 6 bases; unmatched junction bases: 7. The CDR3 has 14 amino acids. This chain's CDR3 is CASSRQGMQDTQYF. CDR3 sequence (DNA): TGTGCCAGCAGTCGACAGGGGATGCAGGATACGCAGTATTTT. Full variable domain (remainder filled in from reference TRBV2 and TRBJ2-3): EPEVTQTPSHQVTQMGQEVILRCVPISNHLYFYWYRQILGQKVEFLVSFYNNEISEKSEIFDDQFSVERPDGSNFTLKIRSTKLEDSAMYFCASSRQGMQDTQYFGPGTRLTVL.

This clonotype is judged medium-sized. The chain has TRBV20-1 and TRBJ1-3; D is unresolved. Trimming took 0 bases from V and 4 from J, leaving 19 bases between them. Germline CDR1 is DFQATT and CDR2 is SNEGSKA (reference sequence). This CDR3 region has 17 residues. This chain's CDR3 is CSARDYSPSGGGNTIYF. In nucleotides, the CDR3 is TGCAGTGCTAGAGATTATTCCCCGAGTGGAGGCGGAAACACCATATATTTT.